Given below is one T cell receptor (beta chain) in context. The source of the sample is a study of lymphopenia after photon versus proton radiotherapy. Sequencing was performed with immunoSEQ multiplex PCR; in TCRdb, only in-frame clones are kept and a portion is missing. The repertoire has about 65,000 clones, about 89% of them found once; the top ten carry under 14%. The sequence came from a man at least 80 years old with esophageal cancer. Sequenced material: peripheral blood, taken from a patient treated with proton-based radiotherapy.

CDR3 DNA sequence: TGTGCCAGCAGCTCCACTTGGGGTCTTCTGAACACTGAAGCTTTCTTT. Translating it yields CASSSTWGLLNTEAFF. This chain links TRBV11-2 with TRBJ1-1; D call uncertain. The CDR3 extends over 16 amino acids. Trimming removed 4 bases at V and 0 bases at J, with 15 bases between. CDR1 and CDR2 (germline): SGHAT, FQNNGV.